This T cell receptor (beta chain) was obtained from a study of T cell responses to AZD1222 COVID-19 vaccine (dated by TCRdb to the early 2020s). General notes on the study: TCR sequencing covered some 240 trial participants: around 210 given two doses of AZD1222 and 26 given two doses of MenACWY control vaccine. Enrollment into the trials was organized by age into subgroups of 18-55, 56-69 and 70-plus years, and those subgroups contained approximately 150, 30 and 60 TCR-sequenced participants, respectively.

Comment on this clone: Its antigen specificity is not known. Base qualities are not recorded, but no much larger clone differs from it by a single base.

The CDR3 regions of human TCRbeta chains were analyzed by immunosequencing. The original methods were these. Repertoire TCRs were matched against a reference library of SARS-CoV-2-specific TCRs generated with the MIRA antigen-specificity platform. Breadth meant the fraction of unique TCRs that were SARS-CoV-2-associated, whereas depth meant the fraction of total T cells that were SARS-CoV-2-associated. Each spike-specific TCR was assigned to its reactive spike region and to a CD4 or CD8 class using the MIRA data. Log10-transformed breadth and depth values were compared by one-way ANOVA with Sidak's multiple comparisons tests. What TCRdb holds here is the immuneACCESS table cut down to in-frame rearrangements. Part of the clones is not present; checked against another copy, under half of the missing clones reflect an unresolved V gene, and the others are unexplained. V and J calls and clone size follow that table, whereas D and trimming were derived from the DNA. The sample profile shows fewer than 120,000 clones; approximately 92% of them were found once. The ten largest clones capture 2% to 2.5% of the sample.

CDR1 and CDR2 are read off the germline V gene as SGHAT and FQNNGV. The CDR3 spans 15 residues, from the cysteine through the phenylalanine. Kept here is only the CDR3 DNA, which spans 45 bases and is read in frame from base 1. V is reduced by 1 base and J by 15 bases, leaving a spacing of 22 bases between them. The time point label of this sample denotes: about 28 days (+/-7) after the second vaccine dose. Because spike-specific TCR depth and breadth did not differ between the two schedules, AZD1222 recipients who got a second dose at roughly 4 weeks were pooled with those who got a second dose at roughly 12 weeks. Samples from vaccinated people were obtained from the UK trials COV001 and COV002, which included a single-blind randomized controlled phase 2/3 trial of AZD1222 (ChAdOx1 nCoV-19) in healthy adults. For TCRbeta chain sequencing, PBMC samples were collected from trial participants at day 0 and at day 28 after the second dose.

General findings and caveats noted by the study authors: In the small 56-69-year group, the increase in depth fell short of significance, most likely because of low power. After two AZD1222 doses, spike-specific TCR breadth and depth were significantly higher than at day 0 and than in MenACWY recipients. The vaccine-associated CD4 TCRs covered the entire spike protein, and the dominant responses fell in regions 160-218 and 743-854. Reportedly, close to half of the unique spike-specific TCRs recognized epitopes lying outside the regions that are mutated in the B.1.351 and B.1.1.7 variants. Only a handful of AZD1222 recipients were SARS-CoV-2 seropositive at baseline, limiting conclusions about previously exposed vaccinees. Because no samples from the day 14 peak response were available, repertoires could be characterized only after the peak T cell response. Participants were mostly white British, with more females than males. The authors suggested clonal diversity may have been underestimated.

This sequence originates from an adult who received the AZD1222 COVID-19 vaccine. The V gene is TRBV11-2 and the J gene is TRBJ2-1, with no reliable assignment of the D segment. This sample comprised peripheral blood, obtained 28 days after the second AZD1222 dose. The DNA is as follows: TGTGCCAGCAGCTTAGCCCTCGGTTCGGCGGCCCTTGGGTTCTTC. It translates to CASSLALGSAALGFF.